This T cell receptor beta chain was documented in a study of cytomegalovirus exposure and HLA in healthy donors. Study outcomes and limitations: Reportedly, a later analysis found an Asian-associated ancestry cluster had fewer N-insertions than the roughly 630-donor mean. High sensitivity and specificity were reportedly achieved when the classifier diagnosed cytomegalovirus status. A prior analysis recorded that most TCR beta V segments were productive about 87% or about 30% of the time.

The PCR used 60 Vbeta and 13 Jbeta primers. The method was immunoSEQ multiplex PCR; TCRdb's version includes in-frame clones alone and lacks a portion of them. The top ten hold around 6% of the sample, which has 150,000 to 200,000 clones, about three quarters seen once. This CDR3 is built from 13 residues. Trimming removed 3 bases at V and 10 bases at J, with 15 bases between. CDR1 is LNHDA, CDR2 SQIVND, per germline (reference sequence). This clone was found a few times. Antigen unknown. The origin of this receptor is a man aged 40-49 years in good health and CMV-seronegative. The chain is built from TRBV19 and TRBJ1-1; a weak D match, TRBD1 (5 bases). Sequencing used PBMCs. This CDR3 reads CASSIMGGAGAFF. CDR3 nucleotides: TGTGCCAGTAGTATTATGGGTGGGGCTGGAGCTTTCTTT.